Given below is one T cell receptor beta chain in context. Its specific antigen is unknown. Per-nucleotide qualities are absent, and no much larger clonotype sits a single base away. The cohort was made up of under 800 healthy bone marrow donors. At the time of sampling, all cohort members were nominally healthy, though unrecorded immune exposures were likely present. The donor was CMV seronegative and belonged to the group of under 400 seronegative cohort members. Each donor provided a peripheral blood sample, and peripheral blood mononuclear cells were used for TCR beta sequencing. Genomic DNA extraction from the blood cell samples was performed with the Qiagen DNeasy Blood Extraction Kit. The record originates from a study of cytomegalovirus exposure and HLA in healthy donors (dated by TCRdb to 2016 to 2017). Some background on the complete study: In an earlier analysis of some 610 of the donors, 250 to 300 Gb of sequence data and 117 million unique TCR beta sequences from roughly 200 million T cells were reported. Across approximately 420 genotyped donors of the cohort, an average of roughly 230,000 unique TCR beta nucleotide sequences per donor were sequenced, and 15% to 20% of those sequences were non-productive. Donor age, sex, ethnicity and CMV serostatus were collected together with the repertoire data. In a later genetic analysis, genome-wide SNP genotypes for about 65% of the 666 donors were used, and that subset was treated as a discovery cohort. Among the approximately 420 genotyped donors, under 90% belonged to the genetic ancestry cluster associated with self-reported Caucasian donors. All discovery cohort repertoires had been generated using a single sequencing platform. Typing coverage differed by locus: A, B, C, DRB1 and DQB1 were typed in about 620-630 donors, DQA1 in 500 to 550, DPA1 in 600 to 610, and DPB1 in just under 490. To decide whether each TCR beta V gene segment behaved as functional or pseudogenic, an earlier analysis of 587 of the donors relied on high-throughput TCR beta sequencing. The later analysis used no new phenotypic data to find candidate immune exposures, relying instead on TCR beta sequences and their occurrence across donors. High-throughput TCR immunosequencing, statistical association of individual TCRs with disease status, and machine learning were combined to predict cytomegalovirus infection status. In a later analysis, previously published TCR beta repertoires from 666 donors were re-analyzed and high-resolution HLA genotyping was added so that TCR occurrence patterns could be studied. The aim of the study was to test whether cataloging public T cell receptors could identify signatures of past pathogen exposure. The study used immunosequencing to profile the T cell repertoires of approximately 690 subjects and linked those repertoires to cytomegalovirus serostatus. Besides the first cohort of around 700 subjects, a separate validation cohort made up of around 120 different subjects was used. Class I and class II HLA loci were covered by the typing at four-digit resolution. Because of strong linkage in the cohort, roughly five DR-DQ haplotypes were treated as single units for association and clustering. Roughly 290 gigabases of sequencing data and around 85 million unique TCR sequences made up an early release that covered over 550 HLA-typed donors. Broad study findings and their caveats: In both the original and validation cohorts, the classifier was reported to diagnose cytomegalovirus status with high specificity and sensitivity. The cohort was sequenced for TCR beta chains only, and without alpha or paired-chain data the features that could be detected were limited. Because counts were too low, seventeen rarely observed V segments, including chromosome 9 orphons, were excluded from the earlier analysis of some 540 of the donors. In a later genetic analysis, a missense DCLRE1C variant was associated with V-gene and J-gene trimming of TCR beta chains, and the association was replicated in an independent cohort. At a false discovery rate of 0.05, a later analysis linked around 17,000 TCR beta sequences to specific HLA alleles. Because the 87-base-pair reads could not distinguish some IMGT-functional V segments, including TRBV6-2 and TRBV6-3, those segments were excluded. According to a later analysis, most CMV-associated TCR beta chains appeared to be HLA-restricted, and the HLA associations seemed to be driven largely by CMV exposure. Because HLA typing was missing for some donors at each locus, association tests included only the typed subset. The study listed 164 TCR beta chains as associated with cytomegalovirus. Assigning TCR associations to individual alleles was difficult when HLA alleles, especially DR and DQ, strongly co-occurred. According to a later analysis, parvovirus B19, influenza, CMV and Epstein-Barr virus appeared linked to several top co-occurrence clusters. A few of the identified cytomegalovirus-associated TCR beta chains were confirmed in vitro to be specific for cytomegalovirus antigens. The authors suggested that the approach could potentially be extended to other disease states and immunological phenotypes. Most TCR sequences were observed very rarely across donors, whereas some public TCRs were present in many individuals. In a later analysis, HLA-associated TCR beta chains showed more clonal expansion and lower generation probabilities than non-associated chains that were equally common. A group of highly shared sequence variants was considered likely to be a technical artifact of the sequencing pipeline. Immune exposure information for the cohort was limited to CMV serostatus. Correlated functional status among segregating V segments might reflect linkage disequilibrium, but an unknown experimental factor could not be ruled out. In a later analysis, the rate of TCR association differed among HLA loci, with DRB1 alleles having the most associated TCRs and HLA-C alleles having the fewest. Presence/absence analyses assumed roughly uniform sequencing depth across donors, an assumption that may not hold. In an earlier analysis of 587 of the donors, most TCR beta V segments were observed in productive rearrangements about 90% or about 30% of the time, broadly matching IMGT annotations. According to a later genetic analysis, donors in an Asian-associated ancestry cluster had fewer N-insertions in productive TCRs than the approximately 610-donor mean. A further reported finding was that TCR beta sequences accurately predicted the HLA-A and HLA-B alleles for most subjects in the first cohort.

Library generation was performed with the immunoSEQ multiplex PCR assay. A mixture of 60 forward primers for TCR Vbeta segments and 13 reverse primers for TCR Jbeta segments was used in the multiplex PCR. Amplification of the CDR3 region of rearranged TCR beta genes was performed with a multiplex PCR assay on genomic DNA. On the Illumina HiSeq System, the amplified TCR beta libraries were sequenced as 87-base-pair reads. In the source study's methods: Across the 670 or so repertoires, a later analysis counted roughly 84 million unique TCR beta chains, about 10 million of which were shared by at least two donors. Raw reads were error-corrected and collapsed into unique sequences with a nearest-neighbor algorithm that merged closely related sequences to remove PCR and sequencing errors. To assign V, D and J gene segments, CDR3 sequences were aligned to IMGT reference sequences. For a sequence to be retained, a match of at least six nucleotides was required to both a V gene segment and a J gene segment. A rearrangement was called productive if the CDR3 had no stop codons and remained in frame with V and J, and every other rearrangement was called non-productive. Following IMGT convention, CDR3 was defined as the stretch from the second conserved V-encoded cysteine to the conserved J-encoded phenylalanine. The earlier analysis of a few hundred of the donors excluded any sequence lacking an unambiguous match to a single V gene segment. In an earlier analysis of approximately 590 of the donors, a V segment was called functional when productive rearrangements were above 56.7%, and segregating when the standard deviation between donors exceeded 5%. A statistical classification framework was developed to diagnose cytomegalovirus status using the catalog of TCR beta chain sequences. In a later analysis, V and J genes were assigned by comparing TCR nucleotide sequences against IMGT/GENE-DB human TR gene sequences. In a later analysis, CDR3 sequences and most-parsimonious VDJ recombination scenarios were assigned using the TCRdist pipeline. In a later analysis, every TCR beta chain was defined by the combination of its CDR3 amino acid sequence and its V-gene family, and reads without a unique V-gene family were dropped. To address suspected cross-contamination and a sequencing artifact, a later analysis removed over 500 highly shared, low-generation-probability nucleotide sequences. In a later analysis, a clonal expansion index was calculated for each public chain from normalized within-repertoire ranks of inferred template counts. In a later analysis, generation probabilities were computed using a VDJ recombination model fitted to out-of-frame rearrangements, and the results were checked against IGoR. In a later analysis, TCR-TCR, TCR-HLA and TCR-CMV co-occurrence was scored with hypergeometric tests, and a repertoire-size bias correction was applied to TCR pairs. In a later analysis, false discovery rates were estimated by permuting HLA or CMV assignments 20 times. In a later analysis, co-occurring TCRs were grouped using DBSCAN, and TCRdist sequence similarity was added for clustering within HLA-allele-positive subsets. Repertoires with fewer than 30,000 or more than 120,000 public chains were left out of co-occurrence clustering, as were a handful of repertoires with anomalous nucleotide sharing. Sourced from immuneACCESS, this table was stored by TCRdb with only in-frame sequences that have V and J called. A share of the clones is absent; for the studies checked, an unresolved V gene accounts for under half, and the remainder has no known explanation. V and J calls and clone size are as listed in that table; D and trimming were resolved from the DNA. This sample holds hundreds of thousands of clones; roughly 70% were observed only once. The ten top clones hold 2% to 2.5% of the sample.

CDR1 SGHTA and CDR2 FQGTGA are derived from the germline V gene. The CDR3 numbers 15 residues from cysteine through phenylalanine. Only the CDR3 DNA stays, 45 bases, in frame from base 1. At the junction V is shortened by 2 bases and J by 3 bases, with 14 bases in between. The rearrangement combines TRBV7-3 with TRBJ2-7; perhaps TRBD1 is the D gene, with 5 bases matching. This TCR was sampled from a female donor in good health and CMV-seronegative. Sequenced sample: PBMCs. The CDR3 protein sequence reads: CASSLGRGGSYEQYF. The DNA reads TGTGCCAGCAGCTTAGGAAGGGGCGGTAGCTACGAGCAGTACTTC.